The 7 T cell receptor beta chains listed next were all sequenced from one sample in a study of CD8+ T cells in alopecia areata. cDNA serving as the sequencing template came from extracted, reverse transcribed RNA. Profiled with immunoSEQ multiplex PCR; TCRdb holds only in-frame clones, not every one. This table holds about 150,000 clones, 58% found once. Material: CD4+ T cells sorted from blood, obtained at week 0. The receptors here all came from a human donor with alopecia areata.

The chain has TRBV7-2 and TRBJ1-2; D not resolved. Germline-derived CDR1 and CDR2 are SGHTA and FQGNSA. Trimming took off 2 bases at V and 8 bases at J, with 12 bases between the two ends. CDR3 length equals 13 residues. This CDR3 reads CASSLRGQQGYTF. CDR3 nucleotides: TGTGCCAGCAGCTTACGTGGGCAACAAGGCTACACCTTC.

The chain recombines TRBV4-3 with TRBJ2-1; the D call may be TRBD1 or TRBD2 (5 bases each). The CDR3 runs to 14 residues. Per germline, CDR1 LGHNA and CDR2 YSLEER. V was cut by 0 bases and J by 8 bases, with 11 bases left in between. DNA of the CDR3: TGCGCCAGCAGCCAAGATAAGAGGGGCGATGAGCAGTTCTTC. This encodes CASSQDKRGDEQFF.

The CDR3 sequence is CSVSPRGSKSEQYF. For the CDR3, the DNA is TGCAGCGTTTCTCCCCGGGGCTCCAAGTCCGAGCAGTACTTC. The chain has TRBV29-1 and TRBJ2-7; tentatively, D is TRBD1 or TRBD2 (5 bases each). This CDR3 comprises 14 residues. Germline-derived CDR1 and CDR2 are SQVTM and ANQGSEA. The V gene lost 5 bases and the J gene lost 6 bases, with 20 bases spanning the gap.

This clone was found a few times. The J gene is TRBJ2-1, the V gene TRBV7-9; possibly TRBD1 or TRBD2 for D (5 bases each). Germline CDR1 reads SEHNR; CDR2 reads FQNEAQ (reference sequence). The V gene lost 8 bases and the J gene lost 1 base, with 12 bases spanning the gap. CDR3 length: 14 residues. The CDR3 sequence is CASSPGRSYNEQFF. DNA for the CDR3: TGTGCCAGCTCGCCGGGGCGGTCCTACAATGAGCAGTTCTTC.

This clone was recorded a few times. The chain has TRBV30 and TRBJ2-7, with D uncertain. CDR3 length: 11 amino acids. Trimming took 3 bases from V and 6 from J, leaving 9 bases between them. The germline V gene encodes CDR1 GTSNPN and CDR2 SVGIG (reference sequence). The CDR3 DNA sequence: TGTGCCTGGAGACAATCCGTCGAGCAGTACTTC. Encoded protein: CAWRQSVEQYF.

This clone was found a few times. This chain links TRBV6-1 with TRBJ1-1, with 7 bases aligning to TRBD1. Germline V CDR1 and CDR2: MNHNS, SASEGT. CDR3 length: 16 residues. V lost 0 bases to trimming and J lost 5 bases; unmatched junction nucleotides: 9. CDR3 protein: CASSEAQTRGRTEAFF. In DNA form, the CDR3 reads TGTGCCAGCAGTGAAGCACAAACCAGGGGGAGGACTGAAGCTTTCTTT.

This sequence joins TRBV29-1 and TRBJ2-3; D is unresolved. There are 12 residues in the CDR3. Germline CDR1 SQVTM, CDR2 ANQGSEA. V gave up 6 bases and J gave up 4 bases, with 11 bases separating them. The CDR3 reads CSVGKGSDTQYF. CDR3 DNA: TGCAGCGTGGGAAAAGGCTCAGATACGCAGTATTTT.